This T cell receptor (beta chain) was sequenced for a study of T-cell reconstitution after alpha-beta-depleted transplantation in children. On this clonotype itself: Its target is unknown.

Preparation of the TCRbeta library involved a method that used unique molecular identifiers. TCRdb passed the PCR reads through MiXCR, listing each CDR3 protein once. The sample lists a few hundred thousand distinct CDR3 sequences, 10% to 15% occurring once. The study, taken as a whole, reports: It was newly produced T cells that mostly accounted for T-cell counts and diversity one year after transplant. Some patients showed high day-60 TCRbeta diversity, which derived from surviving recipient T cells and thymic progenitors.

CDR1 is SEHNR, CDR2 FQNEAQ, per germline (reference sequence). CDR3 size: 16 residues. V lost 2 bases, J lost 8 bases, and 19 bases lay in between. This receptor was identified in a male patient younger than 18 who had a stem cell transplant for acute myeloid leukemia, so the T cells may come from the graft donor. The sample in question was PBMCs, mostly from graft donor cells, obtained 360 days after TCRalphabeta/CD19-depleted stem cell transplant. The chain joins TRBV7-9 to TRBJ2-1; D tentatively reads TRBD1 or TRBD2 (5 bases each). CDR3 region: CASSLKRGFSNHEQFF. Here the CDR3 DNA reads TGTGCCAGCAGCTTAAAGAGGGGTTTTTCCAATCATGAGCAGTTCTTC.